This TCR beta chain was identified in a study of CXCR3-negative and CXCR3-positive naive CD8 T cells. On the study more broadly: Total TRB output reached 120 million to 150 million reads, about 1.5 +/- 0.3 million per library. Points from the study as a whole: The TRBV-TRBJ usage of naive CXCR3-negative and CXCR3-positive cells was similar, but that of memory cells differed. Higher TRB CDR3 hydrophobicity marked CXCR3-positive naive cells relative to CXCR3-negative naive cells. For memory CD8+ cells diversity was much lower, but both naive subsets had comparably high diversity.

Cells classed as naive CD8+ T cells were CD45RO-CCR7+CD27+CD95-. This CDR3 comprises 13 residues. CDR1 KGHDR and CDR2 SFDVKD come from the germline V gene. The libraries of TRB cDNA were prepared using 5' RACE with UMI labels. TCRdb reprocessed the 5' RACE reads; each CDR3 protein has one entry and no DNA is given. The record lists some 150,000 distinct CDR3 sequences, of which the ten most abundant hold 0.41%. A note on this clonotype: Its antigen is undetermined.

The sample consisted of naive CXCR3+ CD8+ T cells from blood. The sample's subset: CD45RO-CCR7+CD27+CD95- naive CD8+ T cells expressing CXCR3 (TNR3+). The rearrangement uses TRBV24-1 and TRBJ1-2; the TCRdb call, TRBD1, lacks DNA for checking. The clonotype was recovered from a human donor in good health. Some clones in this sample may be carry-over from other donors' samples. The CDR3 loop reads CATSDPDAGGYTF.